This is a list of T cell receptor beta chains from one sample in a study of blood T cell repertoires in COVID-19. Repertoires were generated with immunoSEQ multiplex PCR, while TCRdb's copy carries only in-frame clones and drops some. The sample has around 130,000 clones, 80% to 90% seen once; the top ten hold about an eighth. The sample consisted of peripheral blood. The source of these receptors is a human donor in a cohort sampled during active COVID-19. CDR3s include the opening cysteine and the closing phenylalanine or tryptophan. D genes are given only for firm matches. Some rows mark clone size as missing; the rest say once, few, many or name a class of expanded clone.

j_call | clone_size | v_call | d_call | cdr3_aa | cdr3_nt
TRBJ1-2 | NA | TRBV28 | NA | CASSTPTRGVDYGYTF | TGTGCCAGCAGTACCCCGACCAGGGGTGTGGACTATGGCTACACCTTC
TRBJ2-3 | NA | TRBV29-1 | TRBD1 | CSVDADRGSTDTQYF | TGCAGCGTTGATGCCGACAGGGGCAGCACAGATACGCAGTATTTT
TRBJ2-3 | NA | TRBV6-1 | NA | CASSGGGLAHRTSDTQYF | TGTGCCAGCAGTGGGGGGGGCTTAGCGCATCGAACTTCAGATACGCAGTATTTT
TRBJ1-1 | NA | TRBV12-3/TRBV12-4 | NA | CASSLSVNTEAFF | TGTGCCAGCAGTTTATCGGTGAACACTGAAGCTTTCTTT
TRBJ1-1 | once | TRBV28 | TRBD1 | CASRGQVDTEAFF | TGTGCCAGCAGGGGACAGGTGGACACTGAAGCTTTCTTT
TRBJ1-5 | NA | TRBV4-1 | TRBD1 | CASSQGAFGQGGNQPQHF | TGCGCCAGCAGCCAAGGGGCTTTCGGACAGGGTGGCAATCAGCCCCAGCATTTT
TRBJ2-7 | NA | TRBV4-3 | NA | CASSQAIAGPYEQYF | TGCGCCAGCAGCCAAGCAATTGCGGGGCCCTACGAGCAGTACTTC
TRBJ2-7 | NA | TRBV5-1 | NA | CASSSQPGLGYEQYF | TGCGCCAGCAGCTCCCAACCGGGACTCGGATACGAGCAGTACTTC
TRBJ2-7 | NA | TRBV11-3 | TRBD1 | CASSLRDRGPYEQYF | TGTGCCAGCAGCTTAAGGGACAGGGGGCCCTACGAGCAGTACTTC
TRBJ1-1 | NA | TRBV16 | NA | CASSREFDTEAFF | TGTGCCAGCAGCCGGGAGTTTGACACTGAAGCTTTCTTT
TRBJ1-6 | NA | TRBV19 | NA | CGTRSGDNSPLHF | TGTGGGACGAGATCAGGGGACAATTCACCCCTCCACTTT
TRBJ2-1 | once | TRBV7-2 | NA | CASSPRPGEGHEQFF | TGTGCCAGCAGCCCCCGGCCAGGGGAAGGGCATGAGCAGTTCTTC
TRBJ2-5 | NA | TRBV10-3 | NA | CAISEGTPKETQYF | TGCGCCATCAGTGAAGGGACACCCAAAGAGACCCAGTACTTC
TRBJ2-3 | NA | TRBV7-6 | TRBD1 | CASSSGQGTDTQYF | TGTGCCAGCAGTTCCGGACAGGGCACAGATACGCAGTATTTT
TRBJ1-1 | NA | TRBV10-2 | NA | CASSGLGGGATEAFF | TGCGCCAGCAGTGGATTGGGGGGAGGTGCCACTGAAGCTTTCTTT
TRBJ2-1 | NA | TRBV6-5 | NA | CATWGGGEKQFF | TGTGCCACCTGGGGGGGCGGGGAGAAGCAGTTCTTC
TRBJ2-3 | NA | TRBV3-1/TRBV3-2 | NA | CASSQRQLGTDTQYF | TGTGCCAGCAGCCAGAGACAGTTAGGCACAGATACGCAGTATTTT
TRBJ1-5 | NA | TRBV7-2 | NA | CASSLGYRDNQPQHF | TGTGCCAGCAGCTTAGGGTACAGGGACAATCAGCCCCAGCATTTT
TRBJ2-7 | NA | TRBV4-1 | TRBD2 | CASSHAWGGYSYEQYF | TGCGCCAGCAGCCACGCATGGGGGGGGTACTCCTACGAGCAGTACTTC
TRBJ1-6 | NA | TRBV9 | NA | CASSVGGGADSPLHF | TGTGCCAGCAGCGTAGGGGGGGGCGCTGATTCACCCCTCCACTTT
TRBJ2-4 | NA | TRBV5-1 | NA | CASSLVARGTAKNIQYF | TGCGCCAGCAGCTTGGTAGCTCGGGGGACGGCCAAAAACATTCAGTACTTC
TRBJ2-7 | NA | TRBV10-1 | TRBD1 | CASSRDRASYEQYF | TGCGCCAGCAGTCGGGACAGGGCGTCCTACGAGCAGTACTTC
TRBJ2-2 | NA | TRBV9 | NA | CASSRLDTGELFF | TGTGCCAGCAGTCGACTTGACACCGGGGAGCTGTTTTTT
TRBJ2-3 | NA | TRBV6-5 | TRBD1 | CATGTGVNTQYF | TGTGCCACCGGGACAGGGGTAAATACGCAGTATTTT
TRBJ1-1 | NA | TRBV6-5 | TRBD1 | CASSSSIGTGAFF | TGTGCCAGCAGTTCGTCCATAGGGACAGGAGCTTTCTTT
TRBJ1-4 | NA | TRBV19 | TRBD1 | CASTLTGANEKLFF | TGTGCCAGTACCCTGACAGGGGCTAATGAAAAACTGTTTTTT
TRBJ1-4 | NA | TRBV7-6 | TRBD1 | CASSLGRGRGEKLFF | TGTGCCAGCAGCTTAGGCAGGGGGCGGGGTGAAAAACTGTTTTTT
TRBJ2-3 | NA | TRBV4-1 | NA | CASSLRDSSLDTQYF | TGCGCCAGCAGCCTCCGGGACTCCTCCCTCGATACGCAGTATTTT
TRBJ2-1 | once | TRBV7-2 | TRBD2 | CASSLIAGSGNEQFF | TGTGCCAGCAGCTTAATAGCGGGGTCGGGGAATGAGCAGTTCTTC
TRBJ1-5 | NA | TRBV10-3 | TRBD1 | CAISRGPQSGGNNQPQHF | TGTGCCATCAGCCGAGGGCCTCAGTCAGGGGGCAACAATCAGCCCCAGCATTTT
TRBJ1-2 | NA | TRBV6-6 | NA | CASSYSVDSNYGYTF | TGTGCCAGCAGTTACTCGGTGGACAGTAACTATGGCTACACCTTC
TRBJ1-1 | NA | TRBV6-6 | NA | CASSPPGGRTEAFF | TGTGCCAGCAGTCCCCCCGGGGGGCGGACTGAAGCTTTCTTT
TRBJ2-6 | NA | TRBV6-2/TRBV6-3 | NA | CASSSRALSGANVLTF | TGTGCCAGCAGTTCCAGGGCCCTGTCTGGGGCCAACGTCCTGACTTTC
TRBJ2-1 | NA | TRBV28 | TRBD2 | CASSLLAGGLNEQFF | TGTGCCAGCAGTTTGCTAGCGGGGGGGCTCAATGAGCAGTTCTTC
TRBJ2-3 | NA | TRBV4-1 | TRBD2 | CASSQEGSGGPTDTQYF | TGCGCCAGCAGCCAAGAGGGTAGCGGGGGGCCGACAGATACGCAGTATTTT
TRBJ2-5 | once | TRBV2 | TRBD2 | CASKGGSGVLETQYF | TGTGCCAGCAAGGGGGGTAGCGGGGTCTTAGAGACCCAGTACTTC
TRBJ2-2 | NA | TRBV5-4 | NA | CASSLLESTGELFF | TGTGCCAGCAGCTTGCTAGAGTCCACCGGGGAGCTGTTTTTT
TRBJ2-5 | NA | TRBV11-2 | NA | CASSLIESETQYF | TGTGCCAGCAGCTTGATAGAGAGTGAGACCCAGTACTTC
TRBJ1-1 | many | TRBV6-1 | NA | CASSEWGEALNTEAFF | TGTGCCAGCAGTGAATGGGGGGAAGCGTTGAACACTGAAGCTTTCTTT
TRBJ2-5 | NA | TRBV11-2 | TRBD2 | CASSLGPSGGETQYF | TGTGCCAGCAGCTTAGGCCCCAGCGGGGGAGAGACCCAGTACTTC
TRBJ2-1 | once | TRBV2 | NA | CVGASLDNEQFF | TGTGTGGGGGCCTCTCTGGACAATGAGCAGTTCTTC
TRBJ2-5 | NA | TRBV5-1 | NA | CASSADSRETQYF | TGCGCCAGCAGCGCCGACAGTCGGGAGACCCAGTACTTC
TRBJ2-6 | NA | TRBV7-9 | TRBD1 | CASSSSTGKVGANVLTF | TGTGCCAGCAGCTCGTCGACAGGGAAGGTTGGGGCCAACGTCCTGACTTTC
TRBJ2-4 | NA | TRBV6-5 | NA | CASKPYRDSNIQYF | TGTGCCAGCAAACCGTACAGGGATTCCAACATTCAGTACTTC
TRBJ2-2 | NA | TRBV5-1 | NA | CASSLSGGVTGELFF | TGCGCCAGCAGCTTGTCTGGCGGGGTCACCGGGGAGCTGTTTTTT
TRBJ1-1 | NA | TRBV6-5 | NA | CATHVLDAWATEAFF | TGTGCCACCCATGTTTTGGATGCCTGGGCCACTGAAGCTTTCTTT